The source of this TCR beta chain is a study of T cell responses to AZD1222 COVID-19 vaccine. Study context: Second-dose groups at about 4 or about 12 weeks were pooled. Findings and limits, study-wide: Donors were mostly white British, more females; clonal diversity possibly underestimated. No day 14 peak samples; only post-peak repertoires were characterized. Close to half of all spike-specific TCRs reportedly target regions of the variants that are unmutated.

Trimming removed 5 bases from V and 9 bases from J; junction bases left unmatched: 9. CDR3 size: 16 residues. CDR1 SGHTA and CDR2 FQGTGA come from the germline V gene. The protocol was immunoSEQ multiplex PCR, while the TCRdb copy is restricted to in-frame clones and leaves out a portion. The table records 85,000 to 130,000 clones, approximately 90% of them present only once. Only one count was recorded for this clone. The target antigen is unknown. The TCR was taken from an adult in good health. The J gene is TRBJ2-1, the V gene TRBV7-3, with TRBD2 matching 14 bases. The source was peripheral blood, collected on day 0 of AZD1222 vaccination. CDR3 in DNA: TGTGCCAGCAGCCATAGACTAGCGGGGGGGCCAGGTGAGCAGTTCTTC. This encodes CASSHRLAGGPGEQFF.